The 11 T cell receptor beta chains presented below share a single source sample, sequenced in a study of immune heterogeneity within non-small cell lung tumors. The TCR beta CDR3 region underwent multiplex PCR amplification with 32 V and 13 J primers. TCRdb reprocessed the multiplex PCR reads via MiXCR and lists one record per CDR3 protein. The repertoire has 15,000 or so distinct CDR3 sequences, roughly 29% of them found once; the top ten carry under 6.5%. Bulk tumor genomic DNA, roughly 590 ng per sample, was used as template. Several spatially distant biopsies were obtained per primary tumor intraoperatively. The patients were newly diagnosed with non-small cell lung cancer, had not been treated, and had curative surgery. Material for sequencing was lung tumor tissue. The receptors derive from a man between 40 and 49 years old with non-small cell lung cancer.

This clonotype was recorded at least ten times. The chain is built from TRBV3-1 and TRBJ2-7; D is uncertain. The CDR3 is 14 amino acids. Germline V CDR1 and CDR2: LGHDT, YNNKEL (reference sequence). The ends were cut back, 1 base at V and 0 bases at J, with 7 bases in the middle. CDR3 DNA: TGTGCCAGCAGCCAAGGCCGTAACTCCTACGAGCAGTACTTC. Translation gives CASSQGRNSYEQYF.

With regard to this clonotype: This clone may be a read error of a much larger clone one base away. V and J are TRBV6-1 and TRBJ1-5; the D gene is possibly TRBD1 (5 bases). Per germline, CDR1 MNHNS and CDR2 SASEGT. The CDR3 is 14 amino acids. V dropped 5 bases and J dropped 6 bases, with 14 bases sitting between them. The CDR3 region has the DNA TGTGCCAGCAGTACACAGGTGAGGGCTCAGCCCCAGCATTTT. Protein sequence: CASSTQVRAQPQHF.

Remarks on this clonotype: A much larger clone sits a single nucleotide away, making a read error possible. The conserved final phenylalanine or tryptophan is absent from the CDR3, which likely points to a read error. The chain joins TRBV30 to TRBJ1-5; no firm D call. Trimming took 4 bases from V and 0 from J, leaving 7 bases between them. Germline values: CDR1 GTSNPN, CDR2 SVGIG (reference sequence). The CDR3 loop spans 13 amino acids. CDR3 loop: CAWTQDSNQPQHL. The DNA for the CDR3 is TGTGCCTGGACCCAGGATAGCAATCAGCCCCAGCATCTT.

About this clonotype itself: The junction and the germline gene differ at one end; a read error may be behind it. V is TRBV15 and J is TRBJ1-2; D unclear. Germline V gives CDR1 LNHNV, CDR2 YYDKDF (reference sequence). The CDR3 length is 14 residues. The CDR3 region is CATSRYWNNYGYTF. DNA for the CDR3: TGCGCCACCAGCAGATATTGGAATAACTATGGCTACACCTTC. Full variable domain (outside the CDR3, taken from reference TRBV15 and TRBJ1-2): DAMVIQNPRYQVTQFGKPVTLSCSQTLNHNVMYWYQQKSSQAPKLLFHYYDKDFNNEADTPDNFQSRRPNTSFCFLDIRSPGLGDTAMYLCATSRYWNNYGYTFGSGTRLTVV.

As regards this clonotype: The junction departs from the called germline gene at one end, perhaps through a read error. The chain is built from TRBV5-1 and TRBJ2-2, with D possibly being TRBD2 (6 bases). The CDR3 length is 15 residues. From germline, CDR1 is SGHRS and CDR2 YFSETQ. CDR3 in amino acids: CASSLSGSNTGEPFF. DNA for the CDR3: TGCGCCAGCAGCTTAAGCGGGTCGAACACCGGGGAGCCGTTTTTT.

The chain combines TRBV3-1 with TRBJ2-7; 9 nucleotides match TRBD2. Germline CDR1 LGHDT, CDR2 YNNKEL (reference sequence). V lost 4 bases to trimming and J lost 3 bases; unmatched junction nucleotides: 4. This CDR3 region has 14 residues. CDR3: CASSRSGSIYEQYF. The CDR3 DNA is TGTGCCAGCAGCCGTAGCGGGAGTATCTACGAGCAGTACTTC.

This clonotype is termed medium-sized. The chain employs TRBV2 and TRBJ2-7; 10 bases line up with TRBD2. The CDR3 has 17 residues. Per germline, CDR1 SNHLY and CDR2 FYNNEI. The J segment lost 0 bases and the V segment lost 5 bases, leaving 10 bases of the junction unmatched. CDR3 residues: CASSRLQSGRVSYEQYF. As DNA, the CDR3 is TGTGCCAGCAGTCGTTTACAAAGCGGGAGGGTCTCCTACGAGCAGTACTTC.

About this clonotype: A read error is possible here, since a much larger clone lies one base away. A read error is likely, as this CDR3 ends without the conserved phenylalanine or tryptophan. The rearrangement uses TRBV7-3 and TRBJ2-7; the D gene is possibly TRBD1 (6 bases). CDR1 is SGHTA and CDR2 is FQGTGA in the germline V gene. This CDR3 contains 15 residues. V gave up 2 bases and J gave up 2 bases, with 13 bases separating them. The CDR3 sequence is CASSLGAGATYEQYL. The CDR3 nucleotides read TGTGCCAGCAGCTTAGGGGCAGGGGCCACCTACGAGCAGTACTTA.

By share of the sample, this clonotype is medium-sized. The CDR3 region is CASSLDRGREGYTF. CDR3 sequence (DNA): TGCGCCAGCAGCTTGGACAGGGGGCGCGAAGGCTACACCTTC. This chain joins TRBV5-1 and TRBJ1-2, with 9 bases aligning to TRBD1. Per the germline V gene, CDR1 is SGHRS and CDR2 is YFSETQ. The CDR3 has 14 residues. Trimming cost V 0 bases and J 8 bases; bases outside gene matches: 5.

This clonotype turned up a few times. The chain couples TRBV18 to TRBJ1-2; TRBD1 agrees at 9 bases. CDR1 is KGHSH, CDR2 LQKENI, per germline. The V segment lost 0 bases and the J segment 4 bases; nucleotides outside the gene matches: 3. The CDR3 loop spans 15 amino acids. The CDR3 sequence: CASSPPGQGIYGYTF. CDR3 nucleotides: TGTGCCAGCTCACCACCGGGACAGGGAATCTATGGCTACACCTTC.

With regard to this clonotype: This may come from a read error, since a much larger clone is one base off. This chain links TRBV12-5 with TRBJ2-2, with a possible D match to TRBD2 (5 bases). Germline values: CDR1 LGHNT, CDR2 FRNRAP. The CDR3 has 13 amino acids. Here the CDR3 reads CASVDADTGEPFF. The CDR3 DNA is TGTGCTAGTGTGGACGCAGACACCGGGGAGCCGTTTTTT.